The 29 T cell receptor beta chains reported below all come from one sample, sequenced in a study of identical twins. In TCRdb, the 5' RACE reads were re-called with MiXCR into one record per CDR3 protein. This table holds 350,000 to 450,000 distinct CDR3 sequences, about 18% found once. The sequencing sample was made of naive T cells sorted from blood. Receptors were obtained from a man aged 50 or older in good health.

This clonotype was detected ten times or more. This chain connects TRBV12-3 or TRBV12-4 to TRBJ2-1; TRBD2 matches 9 bases. CDR3 size: 15 residues. Unmatched junction bases numbered 10, after V lost 6 bases and J lost 7 bases. In DNA, the CDR3 is TGTGCCAGCAGAACGGAACTAGCGGGCAGGAATGAGCAGTTCTTC. Amino acids: CASRTELAGRNEQFF.

The table lists this clonotype with a few counts. The genes are TRBV12-3 or TRBV12-4 and TRBJ2-6; no reliable D call. V was clipped by 6 bases and J by 0 bases, with 9 bases between them. The CDR3 is made up of 15 amino acids. CDR3 sequence reads: CASRLWSSGANVLTF. For the CDR3, the DNA is TGTGCCAGCAGATTGTGGAGCTCTGGGGCCAACGTCCTGACTTTC.

The J gene is TRBJ2-3, the V gene TRBV20-1; TRBD1 or TRBD2 may be the D gene (5 bases each). From germline, CDR1 is DFQATT and CDR2 SNEGSKA (reference sequence). The CDR3 length is 17 residues. Trimming took off 0 bases at V and 5 bases at J, with 21 bases between the two ends. In DNA form, the CDR3 reads TGCAGTGCTAGAGATCGTAGCAACCGGGGCGGTTTAGATACGCAGTATTTT. Amino acids: CSARDRSNRGGLDTQYF.

This rearrangement joins TRBV4-3 to TRBJ2-7; D possibly corresponds to TRBD2 (5 bases). CDR1 and CDR2 from the germline V gene are LGHNA and YSLEER. V lost 0 bases and J lost 2, with 11 bases in between. The CDR3 totals 15 residues. CDR3 nucleotides: TGCGCCAGCAGCCAAGAGTCTAGCAGAACCTACGAGCAGTACTTC. Its protein product is CASSQESSRTYEQYF.

This clonotype was picked up many times. This chain uses TRBV20-1 with TRBJ2-3, with a weak D call TRBD2 (6 bases). The CDR3 contains 17 residues. The V and J ends lost 1 base and 2 bases respectively, with 19 bases between them. The germline gives CDR1 DFQATT, CDR2 SNEGSKA (reference sequence). CDR3 residues: CSARGASWRGNTDTQYF. CDR3 in DNA: TGCAGTGCTAGAGGGGCTAGTTGGCGGGGAAACACAGATACGCAGTATTTT.

This clonotype occurred many times. In DNA, the CDR3 is TGTGCCAGCAGCTTAGGCCGTCCCGACACAGATACGCAGTATTTT. It specifies CASSLGRPDTDTQYF. V and J are TRBV7-2 and TRBJ2-3; unclear D gene. The CDR3 runs to 15 residues. The germline V gene encodes CDR1 SGHTA and CDR2 FQGNSA. V shed 1 base and J shed 2 bases, with 10 bases lying between them.

V is TRBV4-1 and J is TRBJ2-2, with 9 bases fitting TRBD1. This CDR3 region has 19 residues. Unmatched junction bases numbered 17, after V lost 3 bases and J lost 6 bases. From germline, CDR1 is MGHRA and CDR2 YSYEKL. CDR3 sequence: CASSQGQTGGSAIAGELFF. In DNA form, the CDR3 reads TGCGCCAGCAGCCAGGGCCAAACAGGGGGCTCTGCGATAGCCGGGGAGCTGTTTTTT.

The chain links TRBV24-1 to TRBJ2-1; 13 nucleotides match TRBD2. Per germline, CDR1 KGHDR and CDR2 SFDVKD. The CDR3 has 18 residues. Germline trimming cut 1 base from V and 6 bases from J; bases unmatched to any gene: 8. This chain's CDR3 is CATSDFGTSGKVVNEQFF. The CDR3 nucleotides read TGTGCCACCAGTGATTTCGGGACTAGCGGGAAGGTTGTCAATGAGCAGTTCTTC.

This clonotype has at least ten counts. The chain combines TRBV4-3 with TRBJ1-4; D ambiguous. The CDR3 runs 16 residues. V was trimmed by 0 bases and J by 5 bases, leaving 13 bases between them. Per the germline V gene, CDR1 is LGHNA and CDR2 is YSLEER. CDR3 sequence: CASSQEYGPFNEKLFF. The CDR3 DNA reads as TGCGCCAGCAGCCAAGAGTACGGTCCATTCAATGAAAAACTGTTTTTT.

The chain has TRBV19 and TRBJ2-1, with 8 bases aligning to TRBD2. The CDR3 totals 16 residues. The trim removed 5 bases at V and 6 bases at J, leaving 12 bases unmatched. Germline V gene lookup returns CDR1 LNHDA and CDR2 SQIVND (reference sequence). The CDR3 region is CASSAPSGRTSNEQFF. CDR3 coding DNA: TGTGCCAGTAGTGCTCCCAGCGGGAGAACCTCCAATGAGCAGTTCTTC.

The V gene is TRBV9, the J gene TRBJ2-1, with 8 bases matching TRBD2. This CDR3 contains 15 residues. J was trimmed by 6 bases and V by 2 bases; bases with no gene match: 7. Germline V lookup: CDR1 SGDLS, CDR2 YYNGEE. The CDR3 sequence: CASSVSGLAGNEQFF. The CDR3 DNA is TGTGCCAGCAGCGTGTCAGGGCTAGCGGGCAATGAGCAGTTCTTC.

This clonotype was picked up a small number of times. The CDR3 is CSAGLGQFYGYTF. The CDR3, as DNA: TGCAGTGCTGGCCTGGGGCAGTTCTATGGCTACACCTTC. The V call is TRBV20-1, the J call TRBJ1-2; maybe TRBD1 (5 bases). The germline gives CDR1 DFQATT, CDR2 SNEGSKA (reference sequence). V was clipped by 5 bases and J by 4 bases, with 14 bases between them. The CDR3 loop spans 13 amino acids.

On this clonotype itself: It may be a read error: a sequence one base away is much more abundant. V gene TRBV6-5 combines with J gene TRBJ2-7; 7 bases agree with TRBD2. Per the germline V gene, CDR1 is MNHEY and CDR2 is SVGAGI. The CDR3 has 15 residues. V gave up 0 bases and J gave up 0 bases; unmatched junction bases: 2. CDR3 in amino acids: CASSYSGGSSYEQYF. As DNA, the CDR3 is TGTGCCAGCAGTTACTCGGGCGGGAGCTCCTACGAGCAGTACTTC.

This clonotype was observed a handful of times. This chain connects TRBV10-3 to TRBJ2-7; 9 positions agree with TRBD1. Germline CDR1 reads ENHRY; CDR2 reads SYGVKD. V lost 0 bases to trimming and J lost 0 bases; unmatched junction nucleotides: 3. The CDR3 length is 16 residues. The CDR3, as DNA: TGTGCCATCAGTGAGTCTTGGACAGGGGTCTCCTACGAGCAGTACTTC. It yields the protein CAISESWTGVSYEQYF.

This chain's CDR3 is CSARRRQGRREQFF. For the CDR3, the DNA is TGCAGTGCTAGACGCCGACAGGGCCGGAGGGAGCAGTTCTTC. The rearrangement joins TRBV20-1 to TRBJ2-1, with TRBD1 matching over 7 bases. The junction had 11 bases not matched to a gene; V was cut back by 2 bases and J by 10 bases. This CDR3 spans 14 amino acids. Germline lookup yields CDR1 DFQATT and CDR2 SNEGSKA (reference sequence).

This clonotype came up many times. The rearrangement uses TRBV6-2 or TRBV6-3 and TRBJ2-1; no clear D. The V end was cut by 6 bases, the J end by 7 bases, with 13 bases between. The CDR3 extends over 13 amino acids. CDR1 and CDR2 from the germline V gene are MNHEY and SVGEGT. The CDR3, as DNA: TGTGCCAGCAGACGCCCTTCGGGTAATGAGCAGTTCTTC. This translates into CASRRPSGNEQFF.

This clonotype was seen a few times. The V gene is TRBV20-1, the J gene TRBJ2-3; D perhaps matches TRBD2 (6 bases). CDR1 DFQATT and CDR2 SNEGSKA come from the germline V gene (reference sequence). Trimming cost V 1 base and J 0 bases, with 17 bases left between them. The CDR3 extends over 17 amino acids. The CDR3 loop reads CSARVRLGDSSTDTQYF. In nucleotides, the CDR3 is TGCAGTGCTAGAGTAAGACTGGGGGACTCTAGCACAGATACGCAGTATTTT.

Ten or more counts support this clonotype. The V gene is TRBV7-9, the J gene TRBJ2-1; D gene unclear. V was clipped by 5 bases and J by 0 bases, with 14 bases between them. CDR3 length equals 16 residues. CDR1 SEHNR and CDR2 FQNEAQ come from the germline V gene (reference sequence). CDR3 nucleotides: TGTGCCAGCAGCCCAAGGGTACGGAGCTCCTACAATGAGCAGTTCTTC. As protein: CASSPRVRSSYNEQFF.

Concerning this clonotype: A much larger clone sits a single nucleotide away, making a read error possible. The chain combines TRBV7-2 with TRBJ2-7; weak D call: TRBD1 (5 bases). The V gene's germline CDR1 is SGHTA and CDR2 FQGNSA. The CDR3 runs 16 residues. V was trimmed by 5 bases and J by 3 bases, leaving 20 bases between them. The CDR3 is CASSDTRTRGGYEQYF. CDR3 in DNA: TGTGCCAGCAGCGACACGCGGACAAGGGGCGGCTACGAGCAGTACTTC.

The rearrangement uses TRBV6-1 and TRBJ2-3; D is unclear. V was trimmed by 7 bases and J by 1 base, leaving 9 bases between them. Germline CDR1 is MNHNS and CDR2 is SASEGT. The CDR3 spans 13 residues. The DNA of the CDR3 is TGTGCCAGCATCGCCCCTGGCACAGATACGCAGTATTTT. Encoded protein: CASIAPGTDTQYF.

This clonotype was recorded at least ten times. The V gene is TRBV2, the J gene TRBJ2-4; D ambiguous. V lost 1 base, J lost 15 bases, and 13 bases lay in between. Germline V CDR1 and CDR2: SNHLY, FYNNEI. The CDR3 contains 12 residues. This CDR3 is CASSEERPGGYF. CDR3 DNA sequence: TGTGCCAGCAGTGAAGAACGCCCTGGTGGGTACTTC.

V is TRBV15 and J is TRBJ1-2, with TRBD1 matching 7 bases. CDR3 size: 15 residues. Germline CDR1 reads LNHNV; CDR2 reads YYDKDF (reference sequence). V lost 2 bases, J lost 4 bases, and 7 bases stayed unmatched. In DNA, the CDR3 is TGTGCCACCAGCAGAAGAGCGACAGGGACCTATGGCTACACCTTC. This translates into CATSRRATGTYGYTF.

V gene TRBV6-5 combines with J gene TRBJ2-1; D gene unclear. Trimming removed 2 bases from V and 8 bases from J, with 10 bases in between. The germline V gene has CDR1 MNHEY and CDR2 SVGAGI. The CDR3 contains 13 residues. In DNA, the CDR3 is TGTGCCAGCAGTTACATGACGGGCGATGAGCAGTTCTTC. Translation: CASSYMTGDEQFF.

This clonotype was seen a handful of times. The V and J genes are TRBV4-3 and TRBJ2-3; the match to TRBD1 covers 7 bases. This CDR3 has 16 amino acids. V was pared by 0 bases and J by 6 bases, with 9 bases of the junction left unmatched. Germline V gene data show CDR1 as LGHNA and CDR2 as YSLEER. The CDR3 reads CASSQEFDRESDTQYF. CDR3 bases: TGCGCCAGCAGCCAAGAATTCGACAGGGAATCCGATACGCAGTATTTT.

This clonotype has at least ten counts. V is TRBV20-1 and J is TRBJ2-7; TRBD2 matches 8 bases. From germline, CDR1 is DFQATT and CDR2 SNEGSKA (reference sequence). The CDR3 runs 15 residues. The junction had 11 bases not matched to a gene; V was cut back by 5 bases and J by 2 bases. For the CDR3, the DNA is TGCAGTGCTCCAACACTAGCGGATCTGCCCTACGAGCAGTACTTC. Protein sequence: CSAPTLADLPYEQYF.

The chain recombines TRBV18 with TRBJ2-1; D not certain. The CDR3 loop spans 15 amino acids. The germline V gene encodes CDR1 KGHSH and CDR2 LQKENI. Deletions cut 4 bases from V and 0 bases from J, with 10 bases between. For the CDR3, the DNA is TGTGCCAGCTCACGAGAACAGAGCTCCTACAATGAGCAGTTCTTC. Protein sequence: CASSREQSSYNEQFF.

This clonotype came up a few times. The chain couples TRBV12-3 or TRBV12-4 to TRBJ1-5, with 8 bases matching TRBD1. This CDR3 has 14 residues. J was trimmed by 6 bases and V by 7 bases; bases with no gene match: 8. This chain's CDR3 is CASTLRQGLQPQHF. The CDR3 nucleotides are TGTGCCAGCACCCTCCGACAGGGGCTTCAGCCCCAGCATTTT.

There are many counts of this clonotype. CDR3 loop: CASSFSRPQGYNSPLHF. The DNA of the CDR3 is TGTGCCAGCAGTTTCTCCCGACCACAGGGGTATAATTCACCCCTCCACTTT. This chain uses TRBV12-3 or TRBV12-4 with TRBJ1-6; 7 bases are shared with TRBD1. The J segment lost 4 bases and the V segment lost 3 bases, leaving 9 bases of the junction unmatched. This CDR3 has 17 residues.

This clonotype was found many times. The V and J genes are TRBV20-1 and TRBJ1-5, with D possibly being TRBD1 (5 bases). The V gene's germline CDR1 is DFQATT and CDR2 SNEGSKA (reference sequence). The CDR3 totals 15 residues. Trimming removed 3 bases at V and 4 bases at J, with 16 bases between. CDR3: CSASRLGTLNQPQHF. CDR3 DNA sequence: TGCAGTGCTAGCCGCCTGGGGACCCTGAATCAGCCCCAGCATTTT.